This TCR beta chain emerged from a study of blood T cell repertoires in COVID-19. Looking at the study overall: Spain, Italy and the United States supplied samples that represented acute and convalescent COVID-19. Nucleic acid was either cDNA or gDNA, and it came from T cells, B-cell-depleted T cells, or PBMCs.

Authors' methods: Researchers report that nucleated cell counts were estimated from reference gene primer amplification. The assay was immunoSEQ multiplex PCR, and TCRdb's table has in-frame clones only and misses some. V and J calls and clone size are given by that table; D and trimming were obtained from the DNA. The data hold under 250,000 clones, with less than 90% observed a single time. V gave up 6 bases and J gave up 3 bases; unmatched junction bases: 10. Germline V lookup: CDR1 MNHEY, CDR2 SVGAGI. The CDR3 consists of 15 residues. This clone was seen more than once but under ten times. The sequence was collected from a woman in her 70s with active or convalescent COVID-19. Sequenced sample: peripheral blood. This chain links TRBV6-5 with TRBJ2-7; 8 bases match TRBD2. CDR3 residues: CASRLPGGRDYEQYF. The CDR3 DNA reads TGTGCCAGCAGGCTCCCGGGAGGGAGGGACTACGAGCAGTACTTC.